This T cell receptor (beta chain) was captured by sequencing in a study of shared clonotypes between healthy human individuals. Trimming stripped 4 bases from V and 10 bases from J, with 10 bases between. From germline, CDR1 is LNHDA and CDR2 SQIVND (reference sequence). The CDR3 loop spans 11 amino acids. Study findings and constraints: Blood was the sole source, and tissue repertoires probably differ. About 5% was the fraction of naive CD4 clonotypes found shared across a few donors.

The repertoire was sequenced with immunoSEQ multiplex PCR; TCRdb's copy has only in-frame clones and lacks some. This sample has 2 million to 2.5 million clones; under 97% occur once, and the top ten carry roughly 0.13%. Note on this clone: Its antigen is unknown.

The sequencing sample was made of naive CD4+ T cells sorted from blood. Subset specified: CD45RA+ positively selected. The chain links TRBV19 to TRBJ1-1; D call uncertain. The receptor's source is a man aged 18 to 30 in good health. CDR3: CASSTVKGAFF. In DNA, the CDR3 is TGTGCCAGTAGTACCGTAAAAGGAGCTTTCTTT.